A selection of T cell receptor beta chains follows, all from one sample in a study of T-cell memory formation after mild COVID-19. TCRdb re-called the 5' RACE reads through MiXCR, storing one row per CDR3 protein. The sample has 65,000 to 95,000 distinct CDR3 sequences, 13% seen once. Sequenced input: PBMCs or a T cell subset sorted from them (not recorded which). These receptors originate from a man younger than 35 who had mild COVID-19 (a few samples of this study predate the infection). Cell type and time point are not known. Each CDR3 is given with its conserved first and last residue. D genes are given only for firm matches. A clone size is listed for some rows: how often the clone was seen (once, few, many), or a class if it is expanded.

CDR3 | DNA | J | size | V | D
CATLFGYTF | TGTGCCACCCTTTTCGGCTACACCTTC | TRBJ1-2 | many | TRBV12-3/TRBV12-4 | -
CASSFPRDRGPGNEQFF | TGTGCCAGCAGTTTCCCCCGGGACAGGGGGCCCGGCAATGAGCAGTTCTTC | TRBJ2-1 | few | TRBV12-3/TRBV12-4 | TRBD1
CASSLPRGRGNTEAFF | TGTGCCAGCAGCCTACCCAGGGGCCGGGGGAACACTGAAGCTTTCTTT | TRBJ1-1 | - | TRBV7-9 | -
CASRAMGEQYF | TGTGCCAGCAGAGCAATGGGGGAGCAGTACTTC | TRBJ2-7 | - | TRBV7-2 | -
CASGRVFGPTDTQYF | TGTGCCAGCGGACGGGTCTTTGGGCCTACAGATACGCAGTATTTT | TRBJ2-3 | few | TRBV12-3/TRBV12-4 | -
CASSSTLAEQYF | TGTGCCAGCAGCTCCACACTGGCAGAGCAGTACTTC | TRBJ2-7 | - | TRBV6-5 | -
CASSQVGVDGNTIYF | TGTGCCAGCAGCCAGGTCGGGGTCGATGGAAACACCATATATTTT | TRBJ1-3 | few | TRBV7-9 | -
CASSLVEGSYNEQFF | TGTGCCAGCAGCTTAGTTGAGGGTTCCTACAATGAGCAGTTCTTC | TRBJ2-1 | many | TRBV7-9 | -
CASSWQVRGKTQYF | TGTGCCAGCAGTTGGCAGGTCCGAGGAAAGACCCAGTACTTC | TRBJ2-5 | few | TRBV6-5 | -
CASSLFDQPQHF | TGTGCCAGCAGCTTATTCGACCAGCCCCAGCATTTT | TRBJ1-5 | few | TRBV7-9 | -
CSARDIRGGKNIQYF | TGCAGTGCTAGAGATATCAGGGGGGGCAAAAACATTCAGTACTTC | TRBJ2-4 | - | TRBV20-1 | -
CASSQRIWQPQHF | TGCGCCAGCAGCCAGCGGATATGGCAGCCCCAGCATTTT | TRBJ1-5 | - | TRBV4-3 | -